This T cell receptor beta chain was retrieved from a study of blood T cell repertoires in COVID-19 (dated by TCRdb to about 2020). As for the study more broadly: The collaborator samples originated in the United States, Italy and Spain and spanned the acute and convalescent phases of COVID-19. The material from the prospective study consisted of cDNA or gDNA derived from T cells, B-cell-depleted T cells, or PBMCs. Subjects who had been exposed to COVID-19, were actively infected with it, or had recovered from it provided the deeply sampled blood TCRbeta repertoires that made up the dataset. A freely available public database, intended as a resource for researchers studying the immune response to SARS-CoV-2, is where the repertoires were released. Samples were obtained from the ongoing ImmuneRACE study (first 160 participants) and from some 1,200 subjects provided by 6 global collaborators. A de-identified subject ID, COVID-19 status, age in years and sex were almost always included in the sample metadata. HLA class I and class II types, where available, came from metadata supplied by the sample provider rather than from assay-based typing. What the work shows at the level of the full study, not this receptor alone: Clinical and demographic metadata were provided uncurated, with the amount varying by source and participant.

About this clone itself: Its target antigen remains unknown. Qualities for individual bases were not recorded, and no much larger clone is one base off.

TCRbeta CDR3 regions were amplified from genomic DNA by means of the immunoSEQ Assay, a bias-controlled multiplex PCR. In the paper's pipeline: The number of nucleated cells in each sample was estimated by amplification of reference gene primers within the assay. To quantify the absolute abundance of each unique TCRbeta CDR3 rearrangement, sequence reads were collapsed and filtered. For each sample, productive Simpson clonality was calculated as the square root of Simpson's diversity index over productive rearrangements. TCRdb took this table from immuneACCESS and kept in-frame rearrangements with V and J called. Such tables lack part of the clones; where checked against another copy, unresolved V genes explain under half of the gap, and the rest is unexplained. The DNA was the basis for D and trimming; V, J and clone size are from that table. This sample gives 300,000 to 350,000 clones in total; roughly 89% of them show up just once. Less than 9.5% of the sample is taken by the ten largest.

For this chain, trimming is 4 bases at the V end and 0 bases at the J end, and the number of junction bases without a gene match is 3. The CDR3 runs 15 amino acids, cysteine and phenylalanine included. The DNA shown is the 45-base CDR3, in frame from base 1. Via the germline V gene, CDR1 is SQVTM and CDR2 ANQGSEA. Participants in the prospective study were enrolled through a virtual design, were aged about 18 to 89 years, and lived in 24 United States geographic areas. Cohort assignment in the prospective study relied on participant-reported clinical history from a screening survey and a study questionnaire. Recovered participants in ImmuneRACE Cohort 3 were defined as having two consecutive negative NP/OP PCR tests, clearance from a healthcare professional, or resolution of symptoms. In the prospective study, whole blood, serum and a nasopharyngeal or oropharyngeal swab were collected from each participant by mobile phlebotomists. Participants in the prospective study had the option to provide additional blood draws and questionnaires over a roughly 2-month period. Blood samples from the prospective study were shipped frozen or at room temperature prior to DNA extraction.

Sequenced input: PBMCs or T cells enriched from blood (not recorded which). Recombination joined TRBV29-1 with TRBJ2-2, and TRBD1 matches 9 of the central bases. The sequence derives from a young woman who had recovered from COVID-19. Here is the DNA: TGCAGCGTTGTACAGGGGGCCACGAACACCGGGGAGCTGTTTTTT. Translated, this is CSVVQGATNTGELFF.